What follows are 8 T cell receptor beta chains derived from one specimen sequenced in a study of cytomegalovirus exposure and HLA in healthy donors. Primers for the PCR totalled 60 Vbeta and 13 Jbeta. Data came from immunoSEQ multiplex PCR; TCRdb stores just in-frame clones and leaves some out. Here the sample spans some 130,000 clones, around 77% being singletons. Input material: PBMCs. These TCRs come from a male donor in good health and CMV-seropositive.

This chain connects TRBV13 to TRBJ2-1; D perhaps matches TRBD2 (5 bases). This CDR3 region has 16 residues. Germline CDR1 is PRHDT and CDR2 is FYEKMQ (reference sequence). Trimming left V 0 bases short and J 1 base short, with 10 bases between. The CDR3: CASSLGTGWSYNEQFF. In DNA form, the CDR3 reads TGTGCCAGCAGCTTAGGGACGGGGTGGTCCTACAATGAGCAGTTCTTC.

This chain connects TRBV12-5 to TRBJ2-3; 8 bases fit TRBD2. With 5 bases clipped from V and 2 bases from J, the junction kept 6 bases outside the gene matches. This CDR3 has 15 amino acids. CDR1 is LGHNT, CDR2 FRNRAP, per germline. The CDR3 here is CASGRSGDHTDTQYF. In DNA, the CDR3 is TGTGCTAGTGGTCGTAGCGGGGATCACACAGATACGCAGTATTTT.

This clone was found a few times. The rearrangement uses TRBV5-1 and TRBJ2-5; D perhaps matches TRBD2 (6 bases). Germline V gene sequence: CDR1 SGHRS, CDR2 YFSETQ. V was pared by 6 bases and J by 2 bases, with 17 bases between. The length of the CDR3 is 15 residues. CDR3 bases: TGCGCCAGCAAATTGAACGGAGCGGGTCAAGAGACCCAGTACTTC. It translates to CASKLNGAGQETQYF.

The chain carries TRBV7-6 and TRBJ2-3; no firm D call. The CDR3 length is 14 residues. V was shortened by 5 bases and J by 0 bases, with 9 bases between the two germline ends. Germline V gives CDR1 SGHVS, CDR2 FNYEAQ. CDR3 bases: TGTGCCAGCAGCCCATACACCAGCACAGATACGCAGTATTTT. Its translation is CASSPYTSTDTQYF. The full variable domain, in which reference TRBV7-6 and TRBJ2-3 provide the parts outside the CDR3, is GAGVSQSPRYKVTKRGQDVALRCDPISGHVSLYWYRQALGQGPEFLTYFNYEAQQDKSGLPNDRFSAERPEGSISTLTIQRTEQRDSAMYRCASSPYTSTDTQYFGPGTRLTVL.

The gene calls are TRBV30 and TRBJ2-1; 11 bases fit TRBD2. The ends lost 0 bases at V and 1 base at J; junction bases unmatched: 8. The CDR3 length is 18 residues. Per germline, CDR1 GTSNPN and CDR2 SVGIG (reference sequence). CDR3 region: CAWSVLAGGPASYNEQFF. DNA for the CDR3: TGTGCCTGGAGTGTCCTAGCGGGGGGCCCGGCGTCCTACAATGAGCAGTTCTTC.

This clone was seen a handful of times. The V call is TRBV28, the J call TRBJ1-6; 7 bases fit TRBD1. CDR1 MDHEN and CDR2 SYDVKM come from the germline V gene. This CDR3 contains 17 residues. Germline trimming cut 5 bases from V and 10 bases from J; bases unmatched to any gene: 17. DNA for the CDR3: TGTGCCAGCAGTCCCCGGTCAGGGGGGACCTTAAGATCACCCCTCCACTTT. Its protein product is CASSPRSGGTLRSPLHF.

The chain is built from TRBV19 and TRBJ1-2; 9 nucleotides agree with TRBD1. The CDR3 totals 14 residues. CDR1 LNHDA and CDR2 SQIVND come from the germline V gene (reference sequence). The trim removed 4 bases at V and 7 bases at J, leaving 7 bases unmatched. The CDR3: CASSKPQGASGYTF. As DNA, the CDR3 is TGTGCCAGTAGTAAACCACAGGGGGCCTCTGGCTACACCTTC.

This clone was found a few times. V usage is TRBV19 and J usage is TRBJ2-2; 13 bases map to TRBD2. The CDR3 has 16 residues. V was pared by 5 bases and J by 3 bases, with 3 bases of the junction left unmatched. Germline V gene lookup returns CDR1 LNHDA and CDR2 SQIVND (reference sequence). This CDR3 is CASSFGLAGDTGELFF. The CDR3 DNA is TGTGCCAGTAGTTTCGGACTAGCGGGGGACACCGGGGAGCTGTTTTTT.